The entry that follows covers one T cell receptor beta chain sequence. No antigen is known for it. Use of 60 Vbeta and 13 Jbeta primers characterized the PCR. The assay was immunoSEQ multiplex PCR, and TCRdb's table has in-frame clones only and misses some. The table has about 160,000 clones, less than 90% seen once. The record originates from a study of cytomegalovirus exposure and HLA in healthy donors. Study-wide context: Of all 400 or so donors who were genotyped, 70% to 85% belonged to the Caucasian-associated ancestry cluster. Whole-study results and caveats: Apparent HLA restriction characterized most CMV-associated TCR beta chains in a later analysis. TCR beta chains numbering under 200 were designated cytomegalovirus-associated.

The CDR3 length is 13 residues. V was pared by 4 bases and J by 8 bases, with 15 bases between. The germline gives CDR1 SQVTM, CDR2 ANQGSEA. The rearrangement joins TRBV29-1 to TRBJ1-3, with D uncertain. The sequenced sample consisted of PBMCs. This clonotype originated in a male donor in good health and CMV-seropositive. CDR3 DNA: TGCAGCGTTGGGCAGCAGCCTCGGGACACCATATATTTT. Amino acid sequence: CSVGQQPRDTIYF. Drawing the rest from reference TRBV29-1 and TRBJ1-3, the complete variable domain is SAVISQKPSRDICQRGTSLTIQCQVDSQVTMMFWYRQQPGQSLTLIATANQGSEATYESGFVIDKFPISRPNLTFSTLTVSNMSPEDSSIYLCSVGQQPRDTIYFGEGSWLTVV.